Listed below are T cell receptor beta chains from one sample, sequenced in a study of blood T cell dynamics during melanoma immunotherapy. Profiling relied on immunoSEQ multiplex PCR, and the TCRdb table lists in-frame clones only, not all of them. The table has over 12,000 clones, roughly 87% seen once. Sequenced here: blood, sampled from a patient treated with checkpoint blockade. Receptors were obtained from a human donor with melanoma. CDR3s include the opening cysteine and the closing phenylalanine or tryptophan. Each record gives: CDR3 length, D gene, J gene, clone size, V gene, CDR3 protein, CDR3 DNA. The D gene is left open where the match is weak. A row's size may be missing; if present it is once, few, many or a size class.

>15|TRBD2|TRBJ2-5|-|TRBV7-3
CASSATSGRAETQYF
TGTGCCAGCAGCGCCACTAGCGGGAGGGCAGAGACCCAGTACTTC
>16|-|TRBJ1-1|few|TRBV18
CASSPRYRNLNTEAFF
TGTGCCAGCTCACCACGGTATCGGAACCTGAACACTGAAGCTTTCTTT
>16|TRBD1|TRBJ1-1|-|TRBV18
CASSSTRTGGSEMAFF
TGTGCCAGCTCATCAACTCGAACAGGGGGCTCAGAGATGGCTTTCTTT
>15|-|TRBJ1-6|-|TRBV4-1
CASGIEDTNNSPLHF
TGCGCCAGCGGCATAGAGGACACTAATAATTCACCCCTCCACTTT
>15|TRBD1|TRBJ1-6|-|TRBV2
CASSRGTGHNSPLHF
TGTGCCAGCAGTCGAGGGACAGGACATAATTCACCCCTCCACTTT
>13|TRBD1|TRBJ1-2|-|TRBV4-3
CASSQTGGSGYTF
TGCGCCAGCAGCCAAACAGGGGGAAGCGGCTACACCTTC
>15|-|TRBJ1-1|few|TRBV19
CASSIPGQGRTEAFF
TGTGCCAGTAGTATTCCTGGCCAGGGCCGCACTGAAGCTTTCTTT
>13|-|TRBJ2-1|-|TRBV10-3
CAISDLEYNEQFF
TGTGCCATCAGTGACCTAGAATACAATGAGCAGTTCTTC
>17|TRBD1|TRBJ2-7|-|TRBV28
CASSPRTGVLISYEQYF
TGTGCCAGCAGTCCTAGGACAGGGGTCCTTATTTCCTACGAGCAGTACTTC
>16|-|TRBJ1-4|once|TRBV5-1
CASSSGDGRGNEKLFF
TGCGCCAGCAGCTCCGGGGACGGCCGTGGTAATGAAAAACTGTTTTTT
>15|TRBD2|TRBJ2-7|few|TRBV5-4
CASSPYLAGVGEQYF
TGTGCCAGCAGCCCGTACCTAGCGGGAGTCGGCGAGCAGTACTTC
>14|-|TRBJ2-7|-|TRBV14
CASTRHSSSYEQYF
TGTGCCAGTACGCGACACTCGAGCTCCTACGAGCAGTACTTC
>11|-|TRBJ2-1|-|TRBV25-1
CATTRSNEQFF
TGTGCCACGACAAGAAGCAATGAGCAGTTCTTC
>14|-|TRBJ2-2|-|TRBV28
CASSLDHNTGELFF
TGTGCCAGCAGTTTAGACCATAACACCGGGGAGCTGTTTTTT
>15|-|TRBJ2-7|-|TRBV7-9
CASSLQPDPTYEQYF
TGTGCCAGCAGCTTACAACCAGACCCGACCTACGAGCAGTACTTC
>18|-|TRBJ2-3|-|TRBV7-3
CASSVEVPGLGSTDTQYF
TGTGCCAGCAGCGTCGAAGTCCCGGGACTTGGCAGCACAGATACGCAGTATTTT
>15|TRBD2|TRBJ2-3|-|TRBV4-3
CASSQETQGLATQYF
TGCGCCAGCAGCCAAGAAACCCAGGGACTAGCGACGCAGTATTTT
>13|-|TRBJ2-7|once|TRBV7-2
CASSLSSSYEQYF
TGTGCCAGCAGCTTATCGAGCTCCTACGAGCAGTACTTC
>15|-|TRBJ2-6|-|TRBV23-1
CASTPRGSGANVLTF
TGCGCCAGCACCCCTCGGGGCTCTGGGGCCAACGTCCTGACTTTC